Following are 27 T cell receptor beta chains from one sample sequenced in a study of cytomegalovirus exposure and HLA in healthy donors. The PCR ran on 60 Vbeta and 13 Jbeta primers. Sequencing was performed with immunoSEQ multiplex PCR; in TCRdb, only in-frame clones are kept and a portion is missing. The sample has about 190,000 clones, roughly 80% seen once. The sequenced material came from PBMCs. The receptors originated from a young woman in good health and CMV-seronegative.

V and J are TRBV23-1 and TRBJ1-1; 7 nucleotides line up with TRBD1. TRBV23-1 is marked as an open reading frame, function uncertain. V shed 2 bases, J shed 5 bases, and the junction held 5 bases outside the gene matches. The CDR3 has 14 amino acids. The CDR3 loop is CASSQGRGRTEAFF. CDR3 sequence (DNA): TGCGCCAGCAGTCAAGGTAGGGGGCGGACTGAAGCTTTCTTT.

The rearrangement joins TRBV28 to TRBJ2-4; possibly TRBD2 for D (6 bases). CDR3 size: 17 residues. Looked up from germline, CDR1 is MDHEN and CDR2 is SYDVKM. Trimming shortened V by 6 bases and J by 0 bases, and 18 bases separated the two germline ends. CDR3 bases: TGTGCCAGCAGCTCCATGCTGGCGGGGATAGCCAAAAACATTCAGTACTTC. The encoded protein is CASSSMLAGIAKNIQYF.

The V gene is TRBV5-6, the J gene TRBJ1-3, with a possible D match to TRBD1 (6 bases). The V end was cut by 4 bases, the J end by 4 bases, with 15 bases between. The CDR3 consists of 15 residues. Germline values: CDR1 SGHDT, CDR2 YYEEEE. CDR3 sequence reads: CASSPRGSRGNTIYF. In nucleotides, the CDR3 is TGTGCCAGCAGCCCCAGGGGTTCAAGAGGAAACACCATATATTTT.

The chain links TRBV28 to TRBJ2-7; maybe TRBD1 (6 bases). Between the trimmed V and J ends, which lost 6 bases and 3 bases, there was a span of 9 bases. Looked up from germline, CDR1 is MDHEN and CDR2 is SYDVKM. The CDR3 covers 12 residues. The DNA for the CDR3 is TGTGCCAGCAGCCCGGACAGCTACGAGCAGTACTTC. Translating gives CASSPDSYEQYF.

This chain links TRBV30 with TRBJ1-1; TRBD1 matches 8 bases. Germline-derived CDR1 and CDR2 are GTSNPN and SVGIG (reference sequence). The V gene end was trimmed by 3 bases and the J gene end by 1 base; junction bases not matched to a gene: 4. This CDR3 has 14 amino acids. Here the CDR3 reads CAWSPDRENTEAFF. The CDR3 coding sequence is TGTGCCTGGAGCCCGGACAGGGAGAACACTGAAGCTTTCTTT.

Details on this clone: The sample has other DNA sequences that encode this CDR3 too. CDR3 DNA sequence: TGTGCCAGTAGTATGGGACAGTTAAACACTGAAGCTTTCTTT. Translating gives CASSMGQLNTEAFF. V usage is TRBV19 and J usage is TRBJ1-1, with 7 bases identical to TRBD1. The V and J ends lost 3 bases and 2 bases, in that order; junction bases with no gene match: 3. The CDR3 extends over 14 amino acids. Germline assignment: CDR1 LNHDA and CDR2 SQIVND (reference sequence).

The rearrangement links TRBV2 to TRBJ1-2, with D perhaps TRBD1 (6 bases). Germline V CDR1 and CDR2: SNHLY, FYNNEI. The CDR3 is 13 amino acids. V was trimmed by 7 bases and J by 8 bases, leaving 17 bases between them. The CDR3 sequence is CASKRQVQGGYTF. CDR3 nucleotide sequence: TGTGCCAGCAAAAGACAGGTTCAAGGAGGCTACACCTTC.

This sequence joins TRBV4-1 and TRBJ2-1; 10 positions match TRBD2. This CDR3 has 16 amino acids. Germline V gene data show CDR1 as MGHRA and CDR2 as YSYEKL. The trim removed 0 bases at V and 6 bases at J, leaving 5 bases unmatched. CDR3 sequence (DNA): TGCGCCAGCAGCCAAGATACAACTAGCGGGATCAATGAGCAGTTCTTC. This gives the protein CASSQDTTSGINEQFF.

The gene calls are TRBV7-9 and TRBJ2-7, with TRBD1 matching 8 bases. The CDR3 is made up of 13 amino acids. J lost 6 bases, V lost 5 bases, and 6 bases had no gene match. Germline V lookup: CDR1 SEHNR, CDR2 FQNEAQ (reference sequence). The CDR3 sequence: CASSPGQGGEQYF. Written as DNA, the CDR3 is TGTGCCAGCAGCCCCGGACAGGGAGGCGAGCAGTACTTC.

Details on this clone: In the same sample, other DNA sequences code for this CDR3. The V gene is TRBV27, the J gene TRBJ1-1; D gene unclear. V lost 2 bases, J lost 0 bases, and 4 bases lay in between. This CDR3 spans 13 amino acids. Germline values: CDR1 MNHEY, CDR2 SMNVEV (reference sequence). CDR3 residues: CASSLSLNTEAFF. CDR3 nucleotides: TGTGCCAGCAGTTTAAGCCTGAACACTGAAGCTTTCTTT.

V gene TRBV5-6 combines with J gene TRBJ2-1; 9 positions match TRBD1. Per the germline V gene, CDR1 is SGHDT and CDR2 is YYEEEE. There are 15 residues in the CDR3. V lost 3 bases to trimming and J lost 5 bases; unmatched junction nucleotides: 6. In DNA, the CDR3 is TGTGCCAGCAGCTGGACAGGGGAGGCCGACAATGAGCAGTTCTTC. It is translated as CASSWTGEADNEQFF.

There are a few counts of this clone. The rearrangement links TRBV28 to TRBJ1-1, with D possibly TRBD1 on 5 matching bases. Looked up from germline, CDR1 is MDHEN and CDR2 is SYDVKM. V gave up 4 bases and J gave up 3 bases, with 15 bases separating them. The CDR3 loop spans 15 amino acids. The chain's CDR3 is CASSSKPDRYTEAFF. The CDR3 DNA sequence: TGTGCCAGCAGTTCTAAACCCGACAGATACACTGAAGCTTTCTTT.

About this clone itself: The junction and the germline gene differ at one end; a read error may be behind it. The same CDR3 also results from other DNA sequences found in this sample. This chain connects TRBV5-1 to TRBJ1-1, with TRBD1 matching 9 bases. CDR1 and CDR2 (germline): SGHRS, YFSETQ. The CDR3 covers 15 residues. CDR3 nucleotides: TGCGCCAGCAGCTTCTCGACAGGGGGTAACACTGAAGCTTTTTTT. It codes for CASSFSTGGNTEAFF.

The chain's CDR3 is CATSREGQIIIQYF. The DNA for the CDR3 is TGTGCCACCAGCAGAGAGGGACAGATCATCATTCAGTACTTC. The chain links TRBV15 to TRBJ2-4, with 7 nucleotides matching TRBD1. Germline CDR1 LNHNV, CDR2 YYDKDF (reference sequence). Unmatched junction bases numbered 5, after V lost 0 bases and J lost 9 bases. There are 14 residues in the CDR3.

This rearrangement joins TRBV5-1 to TRBJ1-5, with D possibly TRBD1 on 6 matching bases. Trimming removed 1 base from V and 6 bases from J, with 11 bases in between. This CDR3 has 14 amino acids. The germline CDR1 and CDR2 sequences are SGHRS and YFSETQ. The DNA of the CDR3 is TGCGCCAGCAGCTTGCTCGGGGGGCGTCAGCCCCAGCATTTT. This translates into CASSLLGGRQPQHF.

The rearrangement joins TRBV5-1 to TRBJ2-2, with TRBD2 identical over 10 bases. V was clipped by 5 bases and J by 3 bases; unmatched bases: 4. Germline CDR1 and CDR2: SGHRS and YFSETQ. CDR3 length: 15 amino acids. The CDR3 reads CASRKGTSDTGELFF. In DNA form, the CDR3 reads TGCGCCAGCAGGAAAGGGACTAGCGACACCGGGGAGCTGTTTTTT.

In its sample, this clone was seen once. The gene calls are TRBV6-5 and TRBJ2-1, with D perhaps matching TRBD2 (5 bases). The CDR3 totals 14 residues. Trimming cost V 0 bases and J 10 bases, with 13 bases left between them. The V gene's germline CDR1 is MNHEY and CDR2 SVGAGI. The CDR3 region is CASSYSRGYGEQFF. The CDR3, as DNA: TGTGCCAGCAGTTACTCACGAGGGTACGGGGAGCAGTTCTTC.

This chain joins TRBV5-4 and TRBJ1-2, with 9 bases lining up with TRBD1. CDR1 and CDR2 (germline): SGHNT, YYREEE (reference sequence). The trim removed 0 bases at V and 11 bases at J, leaving 2 bases unmatched. The CDR3 length is 12 residues. The DNA of the CDR3 is TGTGCCAGCAGCTTGGGGGACAGGGCGTACACCTTC. Translated: CASSLGDRAYTF. Combining the CDR3 with reference TRBV5-4 and TRBJ1-2 gives the whole variable domain ETGVTQSPTHLIKTRGQQVTLRCSSQSGHNTVSWYQQALGQGPQFIFQYYREEENGRGNFPPRFSGLQFPNYSSELNVNALELDDSALYLCASSLGDRAYTFGSGTRLTVV.

This clone was observed a few times. V is TRBV28 and J is TRBJ2-2; TRBD2 is a possible D gene (5 bases). The germline gives CDR1 MDHEN, CDR2 SYDVKM. There are 12 residues in the CDR3. The V and J ends lost 3 bases and 6 bases respectively, with 5 bases between them. In DNA, the CDR3 is TGTGCCAGCAGTTTGCGGGCCGGGGAGCTGTTTTTT. Translated, it gives CASSLRAGELFF.

The CDR3, as DNA: TGTGCCAGCAGCCCGGCGCAGGTACACTACGAGCAGTACTTC. This sequence encodes CASSPAQVHYEQYF. This sequence joins TRBV27 and TRBJ2-7; D remains ambiguous. Germline assignment: CDR1 MNHEY and CDR2 SMNVEV (reference sequence). V was clipped by 6 bases and J by 3 bases, with 15 bases between them. CDR3 size: 14 residues.

The chain uses TRBV18 and TRBJ1-2, with D possibly matching TRBD1 (5 bases). The germline V gene encodes CDR1 KGHSH and CDR2 LQKENI. V was cut by 2 bases and J by 8 bases, with 18 bases left in between. There are 15 residues in the CDR3. The CDR3 bases are TGTGCCAGCTCACCAAGCGGGGCCAGCCGGCGGGGCTACACCTTC. Translating it yields CASSPSGASRRGYTF.

The gene calls are TRBV29-1 and TRBJ2-1; 14 bases map to TRBD2. V lost 3 bases, J lost 9 bases, and 10 bases stayed unmatched. Germline V gene lookup returns CDR1 SQVTM and CDR2 ANQGSEA. CDR3 length equals 16 residues. The CDR3 region has the DNA TGCAGCGTTGAGGGGGGGACTAGCGGGAGCGAGGGTGAGCAGTTCTTC. This encodes CSVEGGTSGSEGEQFF.

The V and J genes are TRBV4-2 and TRBJ1-4; TRBD1 is a possible D gene (5 bases). Trimming cost V 4 bases and J 7 bases, with 13 bases left between them. There are 14 residues in the CDR3. Germline values: CDR1 LGHNA, CDR2 YNFKEQ. CDR3 sequence (DNA): TGTGCCAGCAGCCCTATAGTGGGGGGTGAAAAACTGTTTTTT. Protein product: CASSPIVGGEKLFF.

This clone was counted between two and nine times. The chain has TRBV27 and TRBJ2-1, with 7 bases matching TRBD1. CDR3 length: 16 amino acids. CDR1 and CDR2 (germline): MNHEY, SMNVEV (reference sequence). J gave up 0 bases and V 5 bases, and 7 bases lay outside the gene matches. CDR3 in DNA: TGTGCCAGCAGTCAACTGGGACAGAACTCCTACAATGAGCAGTTCTTC. Translation gives CASSQLGQNSYNEQFF.

This clone has a single count. The chain couples TRBV9 to TRBJ1-1; no firm D call. CDR1 and CDR2 from the germline V gene are SGDLS and YYNGEE. CDR3 length equals 15 residues. V was clipped by 4 bases and J by 7 bases, with 20 bases between them. CDR3 DNA sequence: TGTGCCAGCAGCACAATTGGAGGAAACGGACTTGAAGCTTTCTTT. Translated, it gives CASSTIGGNGLEAFF.

CDR3: CASSQGRWDREFYEQYF. CDR3 bases: TGCGCCAGCAGCCAAGGGAGATGGGACAGGGAATTCTACGAGCAGTACTTC. The chain couples TRBV4-1 to TRBJ2-7; 9 bases are shared with TRBD1. With 1 base clipped from V and 3 bases from J, the junction kept 10 bases outside the gene matches. This CDR3 region has 17 residues. Per germline, CDR1 MGHRA and CDR2 YSYEKL.

This clone turned up a few times. The chain couples TRBV6-1 to TRBJ2-7, with TRBD1 matching over 7 bases. Germline assignment: CDR1 MNHNS and CDR2 SASEGT. V lost 6 bases to trimming and J lost 0 bases; unmatched junction nucleotides: 8. CDR3 size: 15 residues. The CDR3 spells CASSPRDSYSYEQYF. The CDR3 nucleotides are TGTGCCAGCAGCCCCCGGGACAGTTACTCCTACGAGCAGTACTTC.